What follows is one T cell receptor beta chain and its context. What it binds is not known. The data originate from a study of beta chain features in type 1 diabetes. The germline gives CDR1 DFQATT, CDR2 SNEGSKA (reference sequence). The CDR3 totals 11 residues. V lost 4 bases and J 8 bases, leaving 11 bases between the germline ends. Central memory, naive, regulatory and stem cell-like memory CD4+ cells were sorted by CD45RO/CCR7/CD25/CD127/CD95/CD27. Sort purity for all populations was recorded as exceeding 98%. Study-wide points: Type 1 diabetes patients had moderately but significantly shorter TCRB CDR3s in all four CD4+ subsets. Type 1 diabetes patients had VDJ junctions that carried fewer insertions and more deletions. Whether HLA type affects TCRB rearrangement stayed undetermined in the present work.

Reverse transcription of all isolated RNA meant that expressed TCRB transcripts were sequenced. TCRdb's copy holds only in-frame clones and misses some; the assay was immunoSEQ multiplex PCR. The profile shows 550,000 to 850,000 clones, roughly 13% of them singletons. The genes are TRBV20-1 and TRBJ1-1; tentative D call: TRBD1 (6 bases). The receptor was derived from a man aged 18-30 years with type 1 diabetes. Input material: naive CD4+ T cells from blood. CDR3 bases: TGCAGTGCTAAAGCCGGGACAGAAGCTTTCTTT. Protein sequence: CSAKAGTEAFF.